The rows below give T cell receptor beta chains drawn from one sample of a study of T cell repertoires in cytomegalovirus infection. One entry per CDR3 protein results from TCRdb running MiXCR on the reads. This sample has about 360,000 distinct CDR3 sequences, with around a sixth found just once. The sequenced sample consisted of PBMCs. The receptors come from a human donor in good health (CMV status not recorded). Some clones in this sample may be carry-over from other donors' samples. Both conserved end residues are part of each CDR3. A D gene is named only where the DNA matches it firmly. The size of a clone is reported for some rows only, either as once, few or many, or as a class for expanded clones.

CASSRGQGTGELFF	TGTGCCAGTAGTAGGGGACAGGGCACCGGGGAGCTGTTTTTT	.	TRBD1	TRBV19	TRBJ2-2
CASSRDGSNQPQHF	TGTGCCAGCAGCCGAGACGGGAGCAATCAGCCCCAGCATTTT	many	.	TRBV12-3/TRBV12-4	TRBJ1-5
CASSLVEGDTEAFF	TGTGCCAGCAGCTTAGTGGAGGGCGACACTGAAGCTTTCTTT	many	.	TRBV7-2	TRBJ1-1
CASSPYTGQQTKQFF	TGCGCCAGCAGCCCCTACACGGGACAACAAACCAAGCAGTTCTTC	few	.	TRBV4-3	TRBJ2-1
CASGLGDSITGEKLFF	TGTGCTAGTGGTTTGGGAGACTCCATCACGGGGGAAAAACTGTTTTTT	.	.	TRBV12-5	TRBJ1-4
CASSEKTNYGYTF	TGTGCCAGCAGTGAAAAGACTAACTATGGCTACACCTTC	few	.	TRBV2	TRBJ1-2
CASSLLGVSNQPQHF	TGTGCCAGCAGCCTTCTCGGGGTGAGCAATCAGCCCCAGCATTTT	few	.	TRBV7-2	TRBJ1-5
CASSGVLAQYF	TGTGCCAGCAGCGGGGTGCTTGCCCAGTACTTC	many	.	TRBV7-2	TRBJ2-5
CASSSQEEGTLHF	TGTGCCAGCAGCTCCCAGGAGGAGGGGACCCTCCACTTT	few	.	TRBV7-9	TRBJ1-6
CAWSVLAGEGEQFF	TGTGCCTGGAGTGTACTAGCGGGAGAAGGGGAGCAGTTCTTC	few	TRBD2	TRBV30	TRBJ2-1
CASSPFLGANQPQHF	TGTGCCAGCTCACCATTTTTGGGGGCAAATCAGCCCCAGCATTTT	many	.	TRBV18	TRBJ1-5
CASSLLGMGNQPQHF	TGTGCCAGCAGCTTATTGGGTATGGGCAATCAGCCCCAGCATTTT	many	.	TRBV7-2	TRBJ1-5
CASSRLDLASGTQETQYF	TGTGCCAGCAGCCGACTGGACTTAGCATCGGGAACTCAAGAGACCCAGTACTTC	many	.	TRBV7-8	TRBJ2-5
CASSYTGTYEQYF	TGTGCCAGCAGCTATACAGGAACTTACGAGCAGTACTTC	many	.	TRBV7-2	TRBJ2-7
CATTNRTAGNTIYF	TGTGCCACCACAAATCGGACGGCTGGAAACACCATATATTTT	few	.	TRBV24-1	TRBJ1-3
CASSSGTSGGPYNEQFF	TGTGCCAGCAGTTCCGGGACTAGCGGGGGCCCATACAATGAGCAGTTCTTC	many	TRBD2	TRBV28	TRBJ2-1
CASGTSTGGYTF	TGTGCCAGCGGTACCAGTACAGGAGGCTACACCTTC	.	.	TRBV9	TRBJ1-2
CASSSGQTTNEKLFF	TGTGCCAGCAGCTCGGGGCAGACAACTAATGAAAAACTGTTTTTT	many	.	TRBV7-6	TRBJ1-4
CASSFGGLRPQHF	TGTGCCAGCAGTTTTGGGGGTTTGCGGCCCCAGCATTTT	few	.	TRBV12-3/TRBV12-4	TRBJ1-5
CSVERVSYNEQFF	TGCAGCGTTGAGAGGGTATCCTACAATGAGCAGTTCTTC	few	.	TRBV29-1	TRBJ2-1
CASSSQPPGASEKLFF	TGTGCCAGCAGCTCCCAACCGCCAGGAGCCTCTGAAAAACTGTTTTTT	many	.	TRBV7-2	TRBJ1-4
CASSPETSGPYEQYF	TGTGCCAGCAGCCCCGAGACTAGCGGACCCTACGAGCAGTACTTC	many	TRBD2	TRBV7-2	TRBJ2-7
CSARETLGLSEKLFF	TGCAGTGCTAGAGAGACATTGGGGCTTAGTGAAAAACTGTTTTTT	few	.	TRBV20-1	TRBJ1-4
CASSRRQANSPLHF	TGTGCCAGCAGCCGGAGGCAGGCTAATTCACCCCTCCACTTT	many	.	TRBV3-1	TRBJ1-6
CSVATSQEAQYF	TGCAGCGTTGCAACTTCCCAAGAGGCCCAGTACTTC	.	.	TRBV29-1	TRBJ2-5
CSAGPGGGGPNEQYF	TGCAGTGCTGGACCTGGGGGGGGAGGGCCTAACGAGCAGTACTTC	many	TRBD2	TRBV20-1	TRBJ2-7
CASSEAPGQSYEQYF	TGTGCCAGCAGTGAAGCGCCGGGACAGTCCTACGAGCAGTACTTC	.	TRBD1	TRBV2	TRBJ2-7
CASGSGQGNTGELFF	TGTGCTAGTGGATCAGGACAGGGGAACACCGGGGAGCTGTTTTTT	many	TRBD1	TRBV12-5	TRBJ2-2
CASSQAGGYFSYEQYF	TGTGCCAGCAGTCAAGCGGGAGGCTACTTCTCCTACGAGCAGTACTTC	many	TRBD2	TRBV7-2	TRBJ2-7
CASSFRVPTEAFF	TGTGCCAGCAGCTTTAGGGTTCCCACTGAAGCTTTCTTT	many	.	TRBV7-2	TRBJ1-1
CASSPDRDYNEQFF	TGTGCCAGTAGTCCCGACCGTGATTACAATGAGCAGTTCTTC	few	.	TRBV19	TRBJ2-1
CASSARLGNKADTQYF	TGTGCCAGCAGCGCCCGTCTCGGCAATAAGGCAGATACGCAGTATTTT	.	.	TRBV7-9	TRBJ2-3
CASSRDGGSNQPQHF	TGTGCCAGCAGCCGCGACGGAGGAAGCAATCAGCCCCAGCATTTT	many	.	TRBV7-2	TRBJ1-5
CASSLGRSGDTEAFF	TGTGCCAGCAGCTTAGGACGCTCCGGGGACACTGAAGCTTTCTTT	many	.	TRBV11-2	TRBJ1-1
CSAGDTPSGYTF	TGCAGCGCCGGAGACACCCCATCCGGCTACACCTTC	.	.	TRBV29-1	TRBJ1-2
CASSLAQRGTDTQYF	TGTGCCAGCAGCTTAGCGCAGCGGGGCACAGATACGCAGTATTTT	.	.	TRBV7-2	TRBJ2-3
CASSELRSEQFF	TGTGCCAGTAGTGAGTTGAGGAGTGAGCAGTTCTTC	.	.	TRBV19	TRBJ2-1
CASSPGGGRLFTDTQYF	TGTGCCAGCAGCCCGGGGGGGGGCCGGCTTTTCACAGATACGCAGTATTTT	many	TRBD2	TRBV28	TRBJ2-3
CASSQEGGYSSYEQYF	TGCGCCAGCAGCCAAGAAGGCGGCTATAGCTCCTACGAGCAGTACTTC	.	.	TRBV4-1	TRBJ2-7
CASSSSLNEKLFF	TGTGCCAGCAGCTCTTCCCTTAATGAAAAACTGTTTTTT	few	.	TRBV5-4	TRBJ1-4
CASSFGGGLNIQYF	TGTGCCAGCAGTTTCGGGGGTGGGTTAAACATTCAGTACTTC	.	.	TRBV12-3/TRBV12-4	TRBJ2-4
CASSFGTGYPGELFF	TGTGCCAGCAGTTTTGGGACAGGATACCCCGGGGAGCTGTTTTTT	.	TRBD1	TRBV12-3/TRBV12-4	TRBJ2-2
CASSSDPSDTQYF	TGTGCCAGCAGTTCCGACCCTTCAGATACGCAGTATTTT	.	.	TRBV7-2	TRBJ2-3
CASSSHGGTSTDTQYF	TGTGCCAGCAGCTCTCACGGGGGGACCAGCACAGATACGCAGTATTTT	many	TRBD2	TRBV7-2	TRBJ2-3
CASSGGGGANYGYTF	TGTGCCAGCAGCGGTGGGGGAGGCGCTAACTATGGCTACACCTTC	many	.	TRBV7-9	TRBJ1-2
CASSLQRSSTDTQYF	TGTGCCAGCAGCTTACAGCGCTCTAGCACAGATACGCAGTATTTT	many	.	TRBV7-2	TRBJ2-3
CAISAGEYTEAFF	TGTGCCATCAGTGCTGGAGAATACACTGAAGCTTTCTTT	.	.	TRBV10-3	TRBJ1-1
CASSGTGGNIQYF	TGTGCCAGCAGTGGGACAGGGGGAAACATTCAGTACTTC	few	TRBD1	TRBV2	TRBJ2-4
CASSLQETAEQFF	TGTGCCAGCAGCTTACAAGAGACGGCTGAGCAGTTCTTC	.	.	TRBV7-8	TRBJ2-1
CASSPRGGGTEAFF	TGTGCCAGCAGCCCGAGAGGGGGAGGAACTGAAGCTTTCTTT	many	.	TRBV27	TRBJ1-1
CAISEGLGAPFF	TGTGCCATCAGTGAGGGGCTGGGGGCCCCTTTCTTC	.	.	TRBV10-3	TRBJ2-1
CASSPWVRDEQFF	TGTGCCAGCAGCCCTTGGGTACGCGATGAGCAGTTCTTC	many	.	TRBV5-6	TRBJ2-1
CASSYRTGGYGYTF	TGTGCCAGCAGCTACCGGACAGGGGGCTATGGCTACACCTTC	many	TRBD1	TRBV7-2	TRBJ1-2